Included here is one T cell receptor beta chain sequence, with context. The assay was immunoSEQ multiplex PCR, and TCRdb's table has in-frame clones only and misses some. The table shows about 83,000 clones, with more than 90% occurring only once. This record comes from a study of T cell changes during pregnancy in multiple sclerosis. With 6 bases clipped from V and 5 bases from J, the junction kept 9 bases outside the gene matches. The CDR3 has 15 residues. Germline values: CDR1 MNHEY, CDR2 SMNVEV (reference sequence). This rearrangement joins TRBV27 to TRBJ1-1, with TRBD1 matching over 10 bases. The sequence derives from a female donor with multiple sclerosis, enrolled in a pregnancy study. This specimen was peripheral blood, taken in the second trimester of pregnancy. CDR3 region: CASSLGQGFRTEAFF. CDR3 DNA: TGTGCCAGCAGCCTGGGACAGGGGTTTCGGACTGAAGCTTTCTTT.